The 21 T cell receptor beta chains in this list originate from one sample, sequenced in a study of blood T cell repertoires in COVID-19. The table came from immunoSEQ multiplex PCR; TCRdb's copy has only in-frame clones and leaves some out. The table lists about 160,000 clones, around 74% of them singletons. The specimen was peripheral blood. All receptors come from a man between 65 and 85 years old with acute or convalescent COVID-19.

This chain connects TRBV29-1 to TRBJ1-5, with no clear D. V lost 5 bases, J lost 0 bases, and 5 bases lay in between. Germline V gene sequence: CDR1 SQVTM, CDR2 ANQGSEA. The CDR3 is 12 residues long. The CDR3 here is CSVLDSNQPQHF. The CDR3 coding sequence is TGCAGCGTTTTAGATAGCAATCAGCCCCAGCATTTT.

The V and J genes are TRBV5-6 and TRBJ1-4, with TRBD1 matching over 8 bases. Germline lookup yields CDR1 SGHDT and CDR2 YYEEEE. CDR3 size: 14 residues. V lost 4 bases to trimming and J lost 7 bases; unmatched junction nucleotides: 6. The DNA for the CDR3 is TGTGCCAGCAGCGGAACAGGGGGGGCTGAAAAACTGTTTTTT. Amino acids: CASSGTGGAEKLFF.

The chain is built from TRBV11-2 and TRBJ1-5, with D hard to call. The V end was cut by 1 base, the J end by 6 bases, with 10 bases between. This CDR3 is 14 amino acids long. Germline CDR1 SGHAT, CDR2 FQNNGV. The DNA of the CDR3 is TGTGCCAGCAGCTTAGGCCGGGTATCTCAGCCCCAGCATTTT. Amino acids: CASSLGRVSQPQHF. The full variable domain, completed using reference TRBV11-2 and TRBJ1-5, is EAGVAQSPRYKIIEKRQSVAFWCNPISGHATLYWYQQILGQGPKLLIQFQNNGVVDDSQLPKDRFSAERLKGVDSTLKIQPAKLEDSAVYLCASSLGRVSQPQHFGDGTRLSIL.

The chain uses TRBV19 and TRBJ2-7, with 8 bases identical to TRBD2. V was clipped by 5 bases and J by 0 bases; unmatched bases: 3. Germline V gene sequence: CDR1 LNHDA, CDR2 SQIVND (reference sequence). This CDR3 region has 14 residues. The CDR3 sequence is CASSVGTSSYEQYF. CDR3 bases: TGTGCCAGTAGTGTCGGGACTAGCTCCTACGAGCAGTACTTC.

V is TRBV28 and J is TRBJ2-5; the D gene is possibly TRBD1 (6 bases). Trimming stripped 5 bases from V and 4 bases from J, with 14 bases between. Germline V gives CDR1 MDHEN, CDR2 SYDVKM. This CDR3 region has 14 residues. The CDR3 loop reads CASSGTGQLETQYF. The CDR3 DNA follows: TGTGCCAGCAGTGGAACAGGGCAACTAGAGACCCAGTACTTC. Based on the CDR3 plus reference TRBV28 and TRBJ2-5, the full variable domain is DVKVTQSSRYLVKRTGEKVFLECVQDMDHENMFWYRQDPGLGLRLIYFSYDVKMKEKGDIPEGYSVSREKKERFSLILESASTNQTSMYLCASSGTGQLETQYFGPGTRLLVL.

The chain couples TRBV3-1 (or the pseudogene TRBV3-2) to TRBJ1-4; 7 bases are shared with TRBD1. The CDR3 extends over 16 amino acids. CDR1 is LGHDT, CDR2 YNNKEL, per germline (reference sequence). The trim removed 1 base at V and 10 bases at J, leaving 12 bases unmatched. The CDR3 DNA reads as TGTGCCAGCAGCCAAGTCGGTGGGCAGGGGGGATCAAAACTGTTTTTT. It encodes CASSQVGGQGGSKLFF.

V is TRBV5-1 and J is TRBJ2-5; D is possibly TRBD2 (6 bases). Trimming pared 2 bases from V and 4 bases from J, leaving 15 bases between. The germline V gene encodes CDR1 SGHRS and CDR2 YFSETQ. CDR3 length: 15 residues. The CDR3 DNA reads TGCGCCAGCAGCTTCCGCGACGGAGGGAGAGAGACCCAGTACTTC. It encodes CASSFRDGGRETQYF.

This chain links TRBV14 with TRBJ2-1; 15 bases fit TRBD2. V lost 4 bases, J lost 13 bases, and 2 bases stayed unmatched. The CDR3 has 13 amino acids. Germline V gene data show CDR1 as SGHDN and CDR2 as FVKESK. The CDR3 region has the DNA TGTGCCAGCAGCCTGGGACTAGCGGGAGGACAGTTCTTC. Encoded protein: CASSLGLAGGQFF.

In its sample, this clone was seen many times. V usage is TRBV12-3 or TRBV12-4 and J usage is TRBJ1-2; D gene ambiguous. This CDR3 comprises 12 residues. The germline V and J ends were trimmed by 6 bases and 5 bases, with 10 bases remaining between them. The CDR3 region has the DNA TGTGCCAGCAGCCCGGCGGGTTATGGCTACACCTTC. The encoded protein is CASSPAGYGYTF.

The rearrangement links TRBV2 to TRBJ2-7, with 8 bases fitting TRBD2. V was clipped by 10 bases and J by 1 base; unmatched bases: 6. From germline, CDR1 is SNHLY and CDR2 FYNNEI. The CDR3 loop spans 13 amino acids. The CDR3 DNA follows: TGTGCCACCCTGGGACTAGGATCCTACGAGCAGTACTTC. Translation: CATLGLGSYEQYF.

The J gene is TRBJ1-2, the V gene TRBV10-2; 7 bases are a match to TRBD1. The CDR3 consists of 13 residues. CDR1 and CDR2 from the germline V gene are WSHSY and SAAADI. With V trimmed by 8 bases and J by 8 bases, 11 bases remained unmatched. This chain's CDR3 is CASSPDRVGGYTF. For the CDR3, the DNA is TGCGCCAGCTCGCCCGACAGGGTAGGAGGCTACACCTTC.

The J gene is TRBJ2-4, the V gene TRBV6-5; tentatively, D is TRBD2 (5 bases). Germline V gives CDR1 MNHEY, CDR2 SVGAGI. The CDR3 contains 13 residues. V lost 7 bases to trimming and J lost 7 bases, with 14 bases between them. CDR3 loop: CASTAPSWNIQYF. The DNA of the CDR3 is TGTGCCAGCACGGCCCCTAGCTGGAACATTCAGTACTTC.

The V and J genes are TRBV7-2 and TRBJ2-3; possible D gene TRBD1, 6 bases. The V gene lost 6 bases and the J gene lost 1 base, with 8 bases spanning the gap. Germline values: CDR1 SGHTA, CDR2 FQGNSA. This CDR3 spans 13 amino acids. CDR3 sequence: CASSSGGTDTQYF. CDR3 DNA: TGTGCCAGCAGTTCAGGGGGCACAGATACGCAGTATTTT.

V is TRBV7-2 and J is TRBJ1-3, with D possibly being TRBD1 (5 bases). Trimming removed 5 bases at V and 0 bases at J, with 11 bases between. Germline values: CDR1 SGHTA, CDR2 FQGNSA. This CDR3 has 15 amino acids. Here the CDR3 DNA reads TGTGCCAGCAGCACCCACAGGACCTCTGGAAACACCATATATTTT. It translates to CASSTHRTSGNTIYF.

The V and J genes are TRBV28 and TRBJ1-1; 8 nucleotides match TRBD1. Germline CDR1 MDHEN, CDR2 SYDVKM. This CDR3 is built from 18 residues. V shed 3 bases and J 5 bases; nucleotides not matched to a gene: 17. This CDR3 is CASSFPIGTGASRTEAFF. CDR3 bases: TGTGCCAGCAGTTTCCCAATAGGGACAGGAGCTTCTCGTACTGAAGCTTTCTTT.

The rearrangement links TRBV19 to TRBJ2-7; perhaps TRBD2 as D (6 bases). The CDR3 is 12 residues long. V was clipped by 5 bases and J by 6 bases, with 11 bases between them. The germline gives CDR1 LNHDA, CDR2 SQIVND (reference sequence). Written as DNA, the CDR3 is TGTGCCAGTAGTGTCCGGGAGTCCGAGCAGTACTTC. Translation: CASSVRESEQYF.

There are many counts of this clone. This chain joins TRBV12-3 or TRBV12-4 and TRBJ1-5; D uncertain. The CDR3 totals 13 residues. Trimming cost V 6 bases and J 4 bases, with 10 bases left between them. The DNA of the CDR3 is TGTGCCAGCAGCCTGAGGATGAATCAGCCCCAGCATTTT. This encodes CASSLRMNQPQHF.

In this sample, this clone turned up a few times. The V and J genes are TRBV5-4 and TRBJ1-2; 9 nucleotides match TRBD1. The germline V gene encodes CDR1 SGHNT and CDR2 YYREEE (reference sequence). Trimming at V came to 4 bases and at J to 6 bases, leaving 4 bases not matched to a gene. The CDR3 runs to 13 residues. The chain's CDR3 is CASSIQGAHGYTF. CDR3 in DNA: TGTGCCAGCAGCATACAGGGGGCTCATGGCTACACCTTC.

This clone was counted once. J is TRBJ2-3 and V is TRBV11-3; D gene ambiguous. V was shortened by 1 base and J by 1 base, with 3 bases between the two germline ends. CDR1 SGHNT and CDR2 YENEEA come from the germline V gene. This CDR3 contains 13 residues. CDR3 nucleotides: TGTGCCAGCAGCTTAGGAGGCACAGATACGCAGTATTTT. It specifies CASSLGGTDTQYF.

The chain employs TRBV5-1 and TRBJ2-6; D is uncertain. Looked up from germline, CDR1 is SGHRS and CDR2 is YFSETQ. This CDR3 spans 15 amino acids. V lost 4 bases, J lost 0 bases, and 8 bases lay in between. The CDR3 DNA reads as TGCGCCAGCAGCGTACAAGACTCTGGGGCCAACGTCCTGACTTTC. This sequence encodes CASSVQDSGANVLTF.

V is TRBV29-1 and J is TRBJ2-2, with D possibly matching TRBD2 (5 bases). With 0 bases removed from V and 9 bases from J, the gap between germline ends came to 17 bases. The germline V gene encodes CDR1 SQVTM and CDR2 ANQGSEA. This CDR3 contains 15 residues. The CDR3 is CSVEDRGLSARELFF. The CDR3 DNA follows: TGCAGCGTTGAAGATCGAGGACTTTCCGCACGGGAGCTGTTTTTT.